The clone carrying this T cell receptor (beta chain) was picked up one time. Its cognate antigen is unknown. Germline and junction disagree at one end, which may indicate a read error. Central memory, naive, regulatory and stem cell-like memory CD4+ cells were sorted by CD45RO/CCR7/CD25/CD127/CD95/CD27. The CDR3 loop spans 13 amino acids. Germline-derived CDR1 and CDR2 are SGHTA and FQGTGA. This specimen belongs to a study of beta chain features in type 1 diabetes. Whole-study results and caveats: Type 1 diabetes patients had TCRB CDR3s that were shorter (moderately but significantly so) in all four CD4+ subsets. The question left open here concerned HLA type influencing TCRB rearrangement.

Reverse transcribing all isolated RNA meant expressed TCRB transcripts were sequenced. Generated by immunoSEQ multiplex PCR, the TCRdb table keeps only in-frame clones and is missing some. The data contain 140,000 to 150,000 clones, 40% to 60% of them singletons. The chain recombines TRBV7-3 with TRBJ2-5; no reliable D call. The TCR comes from a man aged 18 to 30 in good health. The sequencing sample was made of Tregs from blood. In DNA, the CDR3 is TGTGTCAGCAGCTTATTCGGGTTAGGGACCCAGTACTTC. The encoded protein is CVSSLFGLGTQYF.